This TCR beta chain derives from a study of cytomegalovirus exposure and HLA in healthy donors. Study results and caveats: High sensitivity and specificity were reportedly achieved when the classifier diagnosed cytomegalovirus status. Three of the chains that were CMV-associated were confirmed in vitro to be specific for CMV antigens.

Remarks on this clone: The antigen is unknown.

The CDR3 runs to 15 residues. From germline, CDR1 is GTSNPN and CDR2 SVGIG (reference sequence). The V end lost 0 bases, the J end lost 10 bases, and 21 bases lay between the germline ends. Both 60 Vbeta primers and 13 Jbeta primers went into the PCR. In the original workflow: Later analysis identified 65 million to 80 million unique TCR beta chains, about 10 million shared. Clones were sequenced by immunoSEQ multiplex PCR, and TCRdb holds only the in-frame ones, with some missing. V and J calls and clone size are as listed in that table; D and trimming were resolved from the DNA. The repertoire consists of 120,000 or so clones, with roughly 75% occurring once and the leading ten covering around 9.9%.

This TCR was sampled from a man in his thirties or forties in good health and CMV-seropositive. The V call is TRBV30, the J call TRBJ1-1; tentative D call: TRBD1 (6 bases). The sample was PBMCs. CDR3 sequence reads: CAWSVQGQGGYRAFF. The CDR3 DNA is TGTGCCTGGAGTGTACAGGGTCAGGGAGGGTATCGAGCTTTCTTT.